Below, one T cell receptor beta chain is given with its context. The data belong to a study of blood T cell repertoires in COVID-19. Study-wide context: Samples came from the United States, Italy and Spain, spanning acute and convalescent COVID-19. Sources were T cells, B-cell-depleted T cells, or PBMCs; the material itself was cDNA or gDNA.

Only in-frame clones appear in the TCRdb table, and some are missing; sequencing was by immunoSEQ multiplex PCR. The sample has approximately 280,000 clones, around 88% seen once. This clonotype originated in a man between 40 and 49 years old with acute or convalescent COVID-19. Sequenced material: peripheral blood.

The CDR3 is CASTWDRDNSPLHF. The CDR3 DNA reads TGTGCCAGCACCTGGGACAGGGATAATTCACCCCTCCACTTT. The rearrangement uses TRBV6-5 and TRBJ1-6; 9 nucleotides match TRBD1. The V segment lost 7 bases and the J segment 5 bases; nucleotides outside the gene matches: 3. The CDR3 extends over 14 amino acids. Germline-derived CDR1 and CDR2 are MNHEY and SVGAGI.